This entry describes one TCR beta chain. This entry comes from a study of T cell repertoires in cytomegalovirus infection. Trimming pared 3 bases from V and 8 bases from J, leaving 10 bases between. The length of the CDR3 is 13 residues. Germline V lookup: CDR1 SGHNT, CDR2 YENEEA. MiXCR, run by TCRdb on the reads, gives a single entry per CDR3 protein. The sample has some 180,000 distinct CDR3 sequences, roughly 19% seen once. This rearrangement joins TRBV11-3 to TRBJ1-4; no reliable D call. Sequences were obtained from PBMCs. The sequence was collected from a human donor in good health (CMV status not recorded). Some clones in this sample may be carry-over from other donors' samples. The CDR3 sequence: CASSFSQTEKLFF. Written as DNA, the CDR3 is TGTGCCAGCAGCTTTTCGCAGACGGAAAAACTGTTTTTT.